This entry concerns a single TCR beta chain. Antigen specificity is unknown. V lost 3 bases to trimming and J lost 3 bases, with 15 bases between them. This CDR3 spans 16 amino acids. The template was RNA from unsorted bulk tissue. The sample is drawn from a study of tumor and adjacent non-tumor tissue in lung cancer. Study as a whole: Patients comprised eleven to twelve adenocarcinoma, a couple of squamous cell carcinoma and 1 small cell lung cancer. Stage I to III disease affected 9 to 10 men and roughly 5 women aged about 30 to 85. Whole-study findings and limits: Tumor tissue had significantly higher TCR diversity than normal lung.

The library came from three nested PCR rounds adapted from ARM-PCR protocols. In TCRdb, the multiplex PCR reads were re-called with MiXCR into one record per CDR3 protein. The table shows 65,000 to 70,000 distinct CDR3 sequences, with just under 60% occurring only once. The chain has TRBV12-3 or TRBV12-4 and TRBJ1-5, with D unclear. The TCR was taken from a man in his forties or fifties with non-small cell lung cancer. Sequences were obtained from lung tumor tissue. CDR3 amino acids: CASSFDSPKLNQPQHF. The CDR3 nucleotides are TGTGCCAGCAGTTTCGATTCGCCGAAGCTCAATCAGCCCCAGCATTTT.